This TCR beta chain was retrieved from a study of cytomegalovirus exposure and HLA in healthy donors. Some clones are missing from TCRdb's copy, which holds only in-frame ones; the method was immunoSEQ multiplex PCR. The repertoire holds roughly 73,000 clones, with roughly 94% as singletons. The donors were part of the validation cohort of more than 90 subjects. That cohort was separate from the first cohort, which comprised 700 or so subjects. The CDR3 runs 16 residues. V shed 4 bases, J shed 0 bases, and the junction held 8 bases outside the gene matches. Germline V gene lookup returns CDR1 KGHSH and CDR2 LQKENI.

The TCR sequence derives from a man aged 18-30 years in good health and CMV-seropositive. The sequenced material came from PBMCs. The gene calls are TRBV18 and TRBJ2-7, with 8 bases identical to TRBD1. CDR3 sequence (DNA): TGTGCCAGCTCACAGACCCAGGGGGCTAACTCCTACGAGCAGTACTTC. It codes for CASSQTQGANSYEQYF. Full variable domain (remainder filled in from reference TRBV18 and TRBJ2-7): NAGVMQNPRHLVRRRGQEARLRCSPMKGHSHVYWYRQLPEEGLKFMVYLQKENIIDESGMPKERFSAEFPKEGPSILRIQQVVRGDSAAYFCASSQTQGANSYEQYFGPGTRLTVT.